This is a list of T cell receptor beta chains from one sample in a study of OX40 agonist ivuxolimab in advanced cancers. The table came from immunoSEQ multiplex PCR; TCRdb's copy has only in-frame clones and leaves some out. The top ten clones hold about 48% of a sample with 45,000 to 50,000 clones, around 85% of them seen once. The material sequenced was CD4+ or CD8+ T cells sorted from blood, taken in a trial of the OX40 agonist ivuxolimab. All receptors derive from an adult with an advanced solid tumor such as melanoma, head and neck, liver or kidney cancer. Both conserved end residues are part of each CDR3. The D gene is left open where the match is weak. Only part of the rows carry a size: once, few, many, or a class if the clone is expanded.

cdr3_aa cdr3_nt d_call v_call clone_size j_call
CASSRAYEQYF TGTGCCAGCAGTCGGGCCTACGAGCAGTACTTC . TRBV28 . TRBJ2-7
CASSVDGRPGGGTQYF TGTGCCAGCAGCGTAGACGGGCGGCCGGGGGGAGGTACGCAGTATTTT TRBD2 TRBV9 few TRBJ2-3
CASGGQGPDYGYTF TGTGCCAGCGGCGGGCAGGGCCCGGACTATGGCTACACCTTC . TRBV2 . TRBJ1-2
CASSPGDVSLNEKLFF TGTGCCAGCTCACCAGGCGACGTCTCGCTTAATGAAAAACTGTTTTTT . TRBV18 . TRBJ1-4
CASSLSGVTDTQYF TGTGCCAGCAGCCTTAGCGGGGTCACAGATACGCAGTATTTT TRBD2 TRBV11-3 . TRBJ2-3
CASSFGGLGEQFF TGTGCCAGCAGCTTTGGGGGGCTGGGTGAGCAGTTCTTC . TRBV7-9 . TRBJ2-1
CASNGQHQNTEAFF TGTGCCAGCAACGGACAGCACCAGAACACTGAAGCTTTCTTT . TRBV11-3 . TRBJ1-1
CASSYSGGDGEKLFF TGTGCCAGCAGTTACTCTGGAGGGGACGGCGAAAAACTGTTTTTT . TRBV6-6 . TRBJ1-4
CASSSYDGPYEQYF TGTGCCAGCAGCTCGTACGACGGGCCCTACGAGCAGTACTTC . TRBV7-2 . TRBJ2-7
CAWSGLPPQGQQETQYF TGTGCCTGGAGTGGACTTCCGCCACAGGGTCAACAAGAGACCCAGTACTTC . TRBV30 . TRBJ2-5
CASSSIVGGDEQYF TGTGCCAGCAGCTCAATTGTTGGAGGGGACGAGCAGTACTTC . TRBV7-9 . TRBJ2-7
CASSQERQGGYGYTF TGCGCCAGCAGCCAAGAAAGACAGGGTGGTTATGGCTACACCTTC TRBD1 TRBV4-1 . TRBJ1-2
CASSLATAATNEKLFF TGTGCCAGCAGCTTAGCGACAGCCGCAACTAATGAAAAACTGTTTTTT . TRBV7-8 . TRBJ1-4
CASSLRLAGGLSYNEQFF TGTGCCAGCAGCTTAAGGCTAGCGGGAGGGCTCTCCTACAATGAGCAGTTCTTC TRBD2 TRBV7-8 . TRBJ2-1
CASNSAPGQGPSEQYF TGTGCCAGCAACTCGGCACCGGGACAGGGCCCCTCCGAGCAGTACTTC TRBD1 TRBV27 . TRBJ2-7
CASSPGTGVAKNIQYF TGTGCCAGCTCACCAGGTACAGGGGTAGCCAAAAACATTCAGTACTTC TRBD1 TRBV18 . TRBJ2-4
CSVYQGDTDTQYF TGCAGCGTGTACCAGGGCGACACAGATACGCAGTATTTT . TRBV29-1 . TRBJ2-3
CASSLSGARSYNEQFF TGCGCCAGCAGCTTATCAGGGGCCCGCTCCTACAATGAGCAGTTCTTC . TRBV5-1 . TRBJ2-1
CASSTSGTGGDTQYF TGCGCCAGCAGCACCTCAGGCACGGGTGGTGATACGCAGTATTTT . TRBV5-1 . TRBJ2-3
CASSRAGPTDTQYF TGTGCCAGCAGCAGAGCGGGACCCACAGATACGCAGTATTTT TRBD2 TRBV6-5 . TRBJ2-3
CASSSRTRRETQYF TGTGCCAGCAGCTCCCGGACCAGACGAGAGACCCAGTACTTC . TRBV7-2 . TRBJ2-5
CASSEGRNEQFF TGTGCCAGCAGTGAAGGCCGCAATGAGCAGTTCTTC . TRBV25-1 . TRBJ2-1
CSALDNEQFF TGCAGTGCTCTAGACAATGAGCAGTTCTTC . TRBV20-1 . TRBJ2-1
CAISAAENTEAFF TGTGCCATCAGTGCCGCAGAGAACACTGAAGCTTTCTTT . TRBV10-3 once TRBJ1-1
CASSPQAGGYNEQFF TGTGCCAGCAGCCCCCAGGCGGGGGGATACAATGAGCAGTTCTTC TRBD2 TRBV7-9 . TRBJ2-1
CAIQTGPYEQYF TGTGCCATTCAGACAGGACCCTACGAGCAGTACTTC . TRBV2 . TRBJ2-7
CASSSLAGGNNEQFF TGTGCCAGCAGTTCACTAGCGGGAGGGAACAATGAGCAGTTCTTC TRBD2 TRBV27 . TRBJ2-1
CASSPTRTGGIEQFF TGTGCCAGCAGCCCGACACGAACGGGGGGGATTGAGCAGTTCTTC TRBD2 TRBV7-3 . TRBJ2-1
CASSSPGLAGGEQFF TGTGCCAGCAGCTCTCCGGGACTAGCGGGGGGTGAGCAGTTCTTC TRBD2 TRBV7-9 . TRBJ2-1
CASSGLGGGQPQHF TGTGCCAGCAGCGGTCTGGGGGGCGGTCAGCCCCAGCATTTT . TRBV2 . TRBJ1-5
CASSLVGSSSGANVLTF TGTGCCAGCAGCTTAGTTGGGTCGAGCTCTGGGGCCAACGTCCTGACTTTC . TRBV7-2 once TRBJ2-6
CASSFSLTNYGYTF TGTGCCAGCAGTTTTAGCCTAACTAACTATGGCTACACCTTC . TRBV27 few TRBJ1-2
CASSFDYSYNEQFF TGTGCCAGCAGCTTCGACTATTCCTACAATGAGCAGTTCTTC . TRBV7-8 . TRBJ2-1
CASSLWGGTDTQYF TGTGCCAGCAGCTTGTGGGGTGGCACAGATACGCAGTATTTT . TRBV5-6 . TRBJ2-3
CASSEGSEGGVMAGTEQYF TGTGCCAGCAGTGAAGGTTCCGAAGGCGGGGTAATGGCGGGGACCGAGCAGTACTTC . TRBV6-1 . TRBJ2-7
CASSFLAGGPVEQFF TGTGCCAGCAGCTTCCTCGCGGGGGGGCCCGTTGAGCAGTTCTTC TRBD2 TRBV11-1 . TRBJ2-1
CASSRQGTGYYNEQFF TGTGCCAGCAGTCGACAAGGGACAGGGTACTACAATGAGCAGTTCTTC TRBD1 TRBV7-9 . TRBJ2-1